These 15 T cell receptor beta chains came from one sample sequenced in a study of cytomegalovirus exposure and HLA in healthy donors. Use of 60 Vbeta and 13 Jbeta primers characterized the PCR. Sequencing used immunoSEQ multiplex PCR; TCRdb keeps in-frame clones, though not all of them. The sample holds roughly 120,000 clones, 76% seen once. Sequencing was performed on PBMCs. The receptor set was obtained from a woman aged 45 to 65 in good health and CMV-seropositive.

This chain uses TRBV5-1 with TRBJ2-5, with 8 bases identical to TRBD1. The J call is in doubt because the DNA end fits TRBJ2-7 better. The CDR3 has 14 amino acids. CDR1 is SGHRS and CDR2 is YFSETQ in the germline V gene. The CDR3 region has the DNA TGCGCCAGCAGCTTCGAGGGACAGGCCTACGAGCAGTACTTC. Its protein is CASSFEGQAYEQYF.

This clone was observed once. This chain joins TRBV7-2 and TRBJ2-2; 8 bases fit TRBD1. This CDR3 is 15 amino acids long. The J segment lost 6 bases and the V segment lost 1 base, leaving 4 bases of the junction unmatched. The germline gives CDR1 SGHTA, CDR2 FQGNSA. The CDR3 reads CASSLGQGLPGELFF. The CDR3 nucleotides read TGTGCCAGCAGCTTAGGACAGGGGTTACCCGGGGAGCTGTTTTTT.

This sequence joins TRBV5-6 and TRBJ2-1; 7 bases are shared with TRBD2. CDR1 and CDR2 (germline): SGHDT, YYEEEE. CDR3 length: 16 amino acids. The trim removed 0 bases at V and 0 bases at J, leaving 3 bases unmatched. CDR3 amino acids: CASSLGRGNSYNEQFF. The CDR3 DNA follows: TGTGCCAGCAGCTTGGGGCGGGGGAACTCCTACAATGAGCAGTTCTTC.

The rearrangement joins TRBV9 to TRBJ2-3, with TRBD2 matching over 8 bases. The CDR3 runs 15 residues. Losses at the gene ends were 3 bases for V and 8 bases for J; bases not matched to a gene: 11. Looked up from germline, CDR1 is SGDLS and CDR2 is YYNGEE. In nucleotides, the CDR3 is TGTGCCAGCAGCGAGACGCAAGTAGCGGGGAGTACGCAGTATTTT. Its protein product is CASSETQVAGSTQYF.

This chain links TRBV6-1 with TRBJ1-3, with a weak D call TRBD1 (5 bases). V dropped 5 bases and J dropped 1 base, with 12 bases sitting between them. From germline, CDR1 is MNHNS and CDR2 SASEGT. The CDR3 runs to 15 residues. CDR3 in amino acids: CASSSGGGSGNTIYF. In nucleotides, the CDR3 is TGTGCCAGCAGTAGCGGGGGGGGATCTGGAAACACCATATATTTT.

The V and J genes are TRBV10-3 and TRBJ1-1, with D possibly being TRBD1 (6 bases). The CDR3 length is 13 residues. Germline loops: CDR1 ENHRY, CDR2 SYGVKD. Deletions cut 5 bases from V and 1 base from J, with 8 bases between. The CDR3 DNA follows: TGTGCCATCAGTAAAGGGGGGAACACTGAAGCTTTCTTT. Amino acid sequence: CAISKGGNTEAFF.

J is TRBJ2-3 and V is TRBV7-2; 8 bases match TRBD2. Germline V lookup: CDR1 SGHTA, CDR2 FQGNSA. V gave up 4 bases and J gave up 6 bases; unmatched junction bases: 9. The CDR3 is 15 residues long. The CDR3: CASSSVPGLGDTQYF. The CDR3 DNA reads TGTGCCAGCAGCTCCGTCCCGGGACTAGGCGATACGCAGTATTTT.

The V gene is TRBV5-1, the J gene TRBJ2-3; weak D call: TRBD2 (6 bases). Trimming pared 4 bases from V and 2 bases from J, leaving 14 bases between. Germline CDR1 reads SGHRS; CDR2 reads YFSETQ. CDR3 length: 15 amino acids. In DNA form, the CDR3 reads TGCGCCAGCAGCGCACGGGGGTATTTCACAGATACGCAGTATTTT. It translates to CASSARGYFTDTQYF.

J is TRBJ1-5 and V is TRBV5-1, with TRBD1 matching over 7 bases. J gave up 0 bases and V 4 bases, and 10 bases lay outside the gene matches. This CDR3 contains 17 residues. Germline loops: CDR1 SGHRS, CDR2 YFSETQ. CDR3: CASSKGQSFYSNQPQHF. DNA for the CDR3: TGCGCCAGCAGCAAGGGACAGAGCTTCTATAGCAATCAGCCCCAGCATTTT. The complete variable domain, with remaining parts taken from reference TRBV5-1 and TRBJ1-5, reads KAGVTQTPRYLIKTRGQQVTLSCSPISGHRSVSWYQQTPGQGLQFLFEYFSETQRNKGNFPGRFSGRQFSNSRSEMNVSTLELGDSALYLCASSKGQSFYSNQPQHFGDGTRLSIL.

V and J are TRBV15 and TRBJ1-2; D uncertain. V lost 8 bases, J lost 1 base, and 14 bases lay in between. The CDR3 runs to 14 residues. CDR1 is LNHNV, CDR2 YYDKDF, per germline (reference sequence). CDR3: CATRRSEVNYGYTF. As DNA, the CDR3 is TGTGCCACCCGGCGGTCAGAAGTTAACTATGGCTACACCTTC.

The CDR3 DNA reads TGTGCCAGCAGCTTAAAGCCCTATAATTCACCCCTCCACTTT. Its translation is CASSLKPYNSPLHF. The rearrangement uses TRBV7-9 and TRBJ1-6, with unresolved D. Trimming took off 2 bases at V and 2 bases at J, with 4 bases between the two ends. Germline assignment: CDR1 SEHNR and CDR2 FQNEAQ (reference sequence). CDR3 length equals 14 residues.

The chain uses TRBV4-1 and TRBJ2-7, with 7 bases identical to TRBD2. The germline gives CDR1 MGHRA, CDR2 YSYEKL. CDR3 length: 15 residues. Trimming removed 1 base from V and 0 bases from J; junction bases left unmatched: 3. This chain's CDR3 is CASSQGLALSYEQYF. The DNA for the CDR3 is TGCGCCAGCAGCCAAGGACTAGCTCTCTCCTACGAGCAGTACTTC.

The chain couples TRBV5-8 to TRBJ2-5; 8 nucleotides agree with TRBD2. The CDR3 sequence is 14 residues long. The V gene end was trimmed by 1 base and the J gene end by 6 bases; junction bases not matched to a gene: 5. Germline CDR1 is SGHTS and CDR2 is YDEGEE. The CDR3 loop is CASSLLAGGQTQYF. Here the CDR3 DNA reads TGTGCCAGCAGCTTGCTGGCGGGAGGACAGACCCAGTACTTC.

The chain uses TRBV6-1 and TRBJ1-5; a weak D match, TRBD1 (6 bases). In germline, CDR1 is MNHNS, CDR2 SASEGT. This CDR3 has 12 residues. V dropped 3 bases and J dropped 11 bases, with 11 bases sitting between them. DNA of the CDR3: TGTGCCAGCAGTGAGGACAGCACGGCCCAGCATTTT. Translating it yields CASSEDSTAQHF.

The chain carries TRBV7-3 and TRBJ2-3, with D maybe TRBD2 (5 bases). The CDR3 has 15 residues. V was pared by 5 bases and J by 2 bases, with 14 bases between. CDR1 is SGHTA and CDR2 is FQGTGA in the germline V gene. CDR3 amino acids: CASSQDGKATDTQYF. CDR3 nucleotides: TGTGCCAGCAGCCAAGACGGGAAAGCCACAGATACGCAGTATTTT.